The rows below give T cell receptor beta chains drawn from one sample of a study of T cell changes during pregnancy in multiple sclerosis. Assay used: immunoSEQ multiplex PCR; TCRdb lists only in-frame clones, some missing. The top ten hold roughly 1.2% of the sample, which has tens of thousands of clones, 88% seen once. Sequences were derived from CD4+ T cells from peripheral blood mononuclear cells, sampled in the second trimester of pregnancy. The receptors originated from a female donor with multiple sclerosis, enrolled in a pregnancy study. Both conserved end residues are part of each CDR3. Each record gives: D gene, V gene, clone size, J gene, CDR3 protein, CDR3 DNA. The D gene is left open where the match is weak. The size field is filled for only some rows; it gives once, few, many or a size class.

-	TRBV6-5	-	TRBJ1-2	CASSSYRVDNYGYTF	TGTGCCAGCAGTTCCTACAGGGTCGATAACTATGGCTACACCTTC
TRBD1	TRBV5-1	-	TRBJ1-1	CASSSDRGPVSTNTEAFF	TGCGCCAGCAGCTCGGACAGGGGGCCCGTCAGCACGAACACTGAAGCTTTCTTT
TRBD2	TRBV29-1	-	TRBJ2-2	CSVGRDYNTGELFF	TGCAGCGTTGGGCGGGACTATAACACCGGGGAGCTGTTTTTT
-	TRBV6-5	-	TRBJ2-2	CASSRTADTGELFF	TGTGCCAGCAGTAGAACGGCGGACACCGGGGAGCTGTTTTTT
-	TRBV1	-	TRBJ2-3	CTSSRLALSTDTQYF	TGCACCAGCAGCCGACTAGCGCTTAGCACAGATACGCAGTATTTT
-	TRBV10-3	-	TRBJ2-3	CAISERKQGRIDTQYF	TGTGCCATCAGTGAGAGGAAACAGGGTAGGATAGATACGCAGTATTTT
-	TRBV9	-	TRBJ2-1	CASSVTGEQFF	TGTGCCAGCAGCGTAACAGGGGAGCAGTTCTTC
TRBD1	TRBV5-1	-	TRBJ1-4	CASSPGQGREKLFF	TGCGCCAGCAGCCCGGGACAGGGGAGAGAAAAACTGTTTTTT
-	TRBV27	-	TRBJ2-3	CASSLLGVRSPQYF	TGTGCCAGCAGCCTCCTAGGCGTGAGATCACCGCAGTATTTT
-	TRBV7-2	-	TRBJ2-1	CASSLESHSYNEQFF	TGTGCCAGCAGCTTAGAATCCCACAGTTACAATGAGCAGTTCTTC
TRBD1	TRBV4-2	-	TRBJ2-4	CASSQDPGTVLAKNIQYF	TGTGCCAGCAGCCAAGACCCCGGGACAGTACTAGCCAAAAACATTCAGTACTTC
TRBD2	TRBV5-1	once	TRBJ2-3	CASSLGAGGLTDTQYF	TGCGCCAGCAGCTTGGGGGCGGGAGGGCTTACAGATACGCAGTATTTT
-	TRBV28	few	TRBJ1-5	CASTEQYSNQPQHF	TGTGCCTCGACAGAACAATATAGCAATCAGCCCCAGCATTTT
TRBD2	TRBV27	-	TRBJ2-7	CASRTRTSASSYEQYF	TGTGCCAGCAGGACCCGGACTAGCGCCTCCTCCTACGAGCAGTACTTC
TRBD2	TRBV6-5	-	TRBJ2-7	CASSYSTSGTTYEQYF	TGTGCCAGCAGTTACTCAACTAGCGGGACTACCTACGAGCAGTACTTC
-	TRBV30	-	TRBJ2-7	CAWSVQGGWGEQYF	TGTGCCTGGAGTGTCCAGGGTGGCTGGGGCGAGCAGTACTTC
-	TRBV6-5	-	TRBJ1-1	CATLGAKNTEAFF	TGTGCCACCCTAGGGGCCAAGAACACTGAAGCTTTCTTT
-	TRBV28	-	TRBJ2-2	CASSLQGYRELFF	TGTGCCAGCAGTTTACAGGGGTACCGGGAGCTGTTTTTT
TRBD1	TRBV5-8	-	TRBJ2-7	CASSQRTGAYEQYF	TGTGCCAGCAGCCAACGGACAGGGGCCTACGAGCAGTACTTC
TRBD1	TRBV29-1	once	TRBJ2-7	CSVATGFYEQYF	TGCAGCGTTGCGACAGGGTTCTACGAGCAGTACTTC
TRBD1	TRBV9	-	TRBJ2-2	CASSVGGGGTGNTGELFF	TGTGCCAGCAGCGTAGGGGGAGGAGGGACAGGTAACACCGGGGAGCTGTTTTTT
TRBD2	TRBV2	-	TRBJ2-3	CASSRLAGVTDTQYF	TGTGCCAGCAGCAGACTAGCGGGAGTCACAGATACGCAGTATTTT
-	TRBV6-1	once	TRBJ2-3	CASSDQDTQYF	TGTGCCAGCAGTGATCAGGATACGCAGTATTTT
TRBD2	TRBV7-9	once	TRBJ2-3	CASQPGLVTDTQYF	TGTGCCTCCCAACCGGGACTAGTGACAGATACGCAGTATTTT
-	TRBV7-2	-	TRBJ2-7	CASSENRTPGGEQYF	TGTGCCAGCAGTGAAAACCGGACTCCCGGGGGCGAGCAGTACTTC
TRBD1	TRBV6-5	-	TRBJ1-2	CASSFRDRGARGGYTF	TGTGCCAGCAGTTTCCGGGACAGGGGGGCAAGAGGTGGCTACACCTTC
TRBD2	TRBV5-1	-	TRBJ2-7	CASSLIPAGAYEQYF	TGCGCCAGCAGCTTGATTCCAGCGGGAGCCTACGAGCAGTACTTC
-	TRBV7-9	-	TRBJ2-3	CASSPVGLPTDTQYF	TGTGCCAGCAGCCCCGTCGGGTTGCCCACAGATACGCAGTATTTT
-	TRBV30	-	TRBJ1-6	CAWSVGGLNNSPLHF	TGTGCCTGGAGCGTCGGGGGGCTAAATAATTCACCCCTCCACTTT
TRBD1	TRBV28	-	TRBJ2-7	CASSLSIPGTGGGEQYF	TGTGCCAGCAGCCTTTCGATACCAGGGACAGGGGGCGGCGAGCAGTACTTC
-	TRBV20-1	-	TRBJ2-7	CSATKGAYQYF	TGCAGTGCTACGAAAGGGGCCTATCAGTACTTC
-	TRBV4-1	-	TRBJ2-7	CASSHPKDSLQIYEQYF	TGCGCCAGCAGCCACCCGAAAGACTCCCTCCAAATTTACGAGCAGTACTTC
-	TRBV19	-	TRBJ1-1	CASSVPTGYQLNTEAFF	TGTGCCAGTAGTGTCCCAACAGGGTATCAATTGAACACTGAAGCTTTCTTT
TRBD1	TRBV2	-	TRBJ2-3	CASSLLSGQGWNTDTQYF	TGTGCCAGCAGTCTTCTTTCCGGACAGGGGTGGAACACAGATACGCAGTATTTT
TRBD2	TRBV5-1	-	TRBJ2-4	CASSAAGLAEFVIAKNIQYF	TGCGCCAGCAGCGCGGCGGGACTAGCGGAGTTCGTTATAGCCAAAAACATTCAGTACTTC